These T cell receptor beta chains were read from a single sample in a study of long-term antiretroviral therapy in people with HIV. Generated by immunoSEQ multiplex PCR, the TCRdb table keeps only in-frame clones and is missing some. This table holds roughly 40,000 clones, less than 95% found once. Sample: unsorted PBMCs, taken about 9.1 years after starting antiretroviral therapy. The origin of the receptors is a man in his thirties or forties with HIV. CDR3s leave out the opening cysteine and the closing phenylalanine or tryptophan. Fields, in order: J gene, V gene, CDR3 protein.

j_gene: TRBJ2-7
v_gene: TRBV2
CDR3aa: ASSVYRDSHEQY

j_gene: TRBJ2-3
v_gene: TRBV5-1
CDR3aa: ASSLALAGNTDTQY

j_gene: TRBJ2-5
v_gene: TRBV7-9
CDR3aa: ASSLGSGETQY

j_gene: TRBJ1-4
v_gene: TRBV9
CDR3aa: ASSRGRGDEKLF

j_gene: TRBJ2-5
v_gene: TRBV7-7
CDR3aa: ASSLDGQETQY

j_gene: TRBJ2-1
v_gene: TRBV6-1
CDR3aa: ASDWGNEQF

j_gene: TRBJ1-4
v_gene: TRBV18
CDR3aa: ASSPRTGDNEKLF

j_gene: TRBJ2-3
v_gene: TRBV19
CDR3aa: ASSILGGASDTQY

j_gene: TRBJ1-1
v_gene: TRBV2
CDR3aa: ATHGIQNTEAF

j_gene: TRBJ1-2
v_gene: TRBV29-1
CDR3aa: SVTPLSNYGYT

j_gene: TRBJ1-1
v_gene: TRBV13
CDR3aa: ASSWTGSNTEAF

j_gene: TRBJ2-2
v_gene: TRBV5-5
CDR3aa: ASSSRTGELF

j_gene: TRBJ2-7
v_gene: TRBV27
CDR3aa: ASSQRGREPYEQY

j_gene: TRBJ2-3
v_gene: TRBV27
CDR3aa: ASSSLAGGDWDTQY

j_gene: TRBJ2-7
v_gene: TRBV4-2
CDR3aa: ASSQDHAEGYEQY